The rows below give T cell receptor beta chains drawn from one sample of a study of shared clonotypes between healthy human individuals. Produced via immunoSEQ multiplex PCR; TCRdb's table is partial and in-frame only. The sample shows fewer than 600,000 clones, about four fifths of them seen only once. The sequenced sample consisted of PBMCs. Receptor source: a woman between 40 and 50 years old in good health. Some clones in this sample may be carry-over from other donors' samples. Both conserved end residues are trimmed from each CDR3. Each record gives: V gene, D gene, J gene, CDR3 protein. The D gene is left open where the match is weak.

TRBV6-1,NA,TRBJ2-5,ASSENYQETQY
TRBV25-1,NA,TRBJ1-1,ASRGLNTEAF
TRBV7-9,TRBD2,TRBJ2-2,ASSLGLAGTTGELF
TRBV10-3,TRBD1,TRBJ1-2,AIGAGGNGYT
TRBV9,NA,TRBJ2-2,ASSVGENTGELF
TRBV30,NA,TRBJ2-7,AWSVSNYEQY
TRBV2,NA,TRBJ2-6,ASRVESSGANVLT
TRBV5-4,NA,TRBJ1-2,ASSSQAGSGGGGYT
TRBV5-4,TRBD2,TRBJ2-3,ASSTGTSGRALITDTQY
TRBV6-5,NA,TRBJ2-1,ASSYNPSVNEQF
TRBV6-5,TRBD1,TRBJ2-7,ASRRQGRREQY
TRBV19,NA,TRBJ1-2,ASSIVDVGIYGYT
TRBV7-9,TRBD2,TRBJ2-1,ASSLGQGGTSGDYNEQF
TRBV6-1,NA,NA,ASSEVEEGGYEQY
TRBV2,TRBD2,TRBJ2-3,ASKTRTSGLTDTQY
TRBV5-1,NA,TRBJ2-2,ASSLGGNNAGELF
TRBV7-8,TRBD2,TRBJ2-2,ASSLGLAGNSYTGELF
TRBV19,NA,TRBJ1-4,ASSIDSSGANEKLF
TRBV30,NA,TRBJ1-1,AWSGMANTEAF
TRBV6-5,TRBD1,TRBJ1-1,ASSTGETEAF
TRBV7-9,NA,TRBJ2-1,ASSTLADNEQF
TRBV7-2,NA,TRBJ1-1,ASSLTGGPGTEAF
TRBV27,NA,TRBJ2-7,ASSSRDHGGEQY
TRBV29-1,TRBD1,TRBJ2-7,SVDGTGSYEQY
TRBV18,TRBD2,TRBJ2-1,ASSLSGRDLNEQF
TRBV19,TRBD2,TRBJ2-5,ASSRLAGHQETQY
TRBV10-3,NA,TRBJ2-2,ASRTPIPLNTGELF
TRBV5-1,NA,TRBJ2-7,ASRGERPGGEQY
TRBV6-6,NA,TRBJ2-2,ASSYAGTGGGELF
TRBV29-1,TRBD2,TRBJ2-7,SAITSGNYEQY
TRBV27,NA,TRBJ1-1,ASSPQLNTEAF
TRBV10-1,TRBD2,TRBJ2-7,ASSAQTSGRAVSAYEQY
TRBV7-8,TRBD2,TRBJ2-7,ASRRGTSAYYEQY
TRBV7-9,TRBD1,TRBJ2-1,ASSDWTGLHNEQF
TRBV5-4,NA,TRBJ2-7,ASSSGYEQY
TRBV7-9,TRBD1,TRBJ2-7,ASTRQGVGYEQY
TRBV28,NA,TRBJ1-5,ASSDPGQQPQH
TRBV2,NA,TRBJ1-5,ASYPGGNQPQH
TRBV29-1,TRBD2,TRBJ2-7,SAGTSGSYEQY
TRBV6-4,TRBD2,TRBJ2-1,ASSALAGAGYNEQF
TRBV28,NA,TRBJ2-7,ASSSPTGPLNEQY
TRBV28,TRBD1,TRBJ1-4,ASRTQGTGEKLF
TRBV28,TRBD2,TRBJ2-2,ASGLVGELF
TRBV30,TRBD1,TRBJ1-1,AWTTGADTEAF
TRBV5-6,NA,TRBJ1-6,ASSLRGLSISPLH
TRBV19,TRBD1,NA,ASSQGAAPYEQY
TRBV28,NA,TRBJ1-1,ASSLGPYLGADEAF
TRBV18,TRBD2,TRBJ2-1,ASSTGTTYYNEQF
TRBV30,NA,TRBJ1-2,AYNERNYGYT
TRBV9,NA,TRBJ1-5,ASSVEAGRQPQH
TRBV7-8,NA,TRBJ2-7,ASSASYEQY
TRBV6-5,TRBD2,TRBJ2-3,ASSYGRGLTTDTQY
TRBV5-6,NA,TRBJ1-4,ASSRDRNEKLF
TRBV4-3,TRBD2,TRBJ2-1,ASSQASGLYYNEQF
TRBV27,NA,TRBJ2-1,ATRDPQSYNEQF